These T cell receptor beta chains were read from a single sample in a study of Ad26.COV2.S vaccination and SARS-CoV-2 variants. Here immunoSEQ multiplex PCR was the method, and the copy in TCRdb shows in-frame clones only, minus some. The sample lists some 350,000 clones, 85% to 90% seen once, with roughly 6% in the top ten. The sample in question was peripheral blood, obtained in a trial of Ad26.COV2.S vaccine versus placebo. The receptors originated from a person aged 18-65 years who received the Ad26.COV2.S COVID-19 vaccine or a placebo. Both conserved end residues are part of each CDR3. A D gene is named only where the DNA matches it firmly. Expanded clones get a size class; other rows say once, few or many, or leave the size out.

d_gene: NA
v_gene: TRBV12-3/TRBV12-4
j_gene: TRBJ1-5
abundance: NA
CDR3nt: TGTGCCAGCAGCCCTCGCAATCAGCCCCAGCATTTT
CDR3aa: CASSPRNQPQHF

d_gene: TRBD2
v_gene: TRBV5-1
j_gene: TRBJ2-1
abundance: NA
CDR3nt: TGCGCCAGCAGCTTGGGGGCGGGAGGGCCAGGTTTCAATGAGCAGTTCTTC
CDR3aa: CASSLGAGGPGFNEQFF

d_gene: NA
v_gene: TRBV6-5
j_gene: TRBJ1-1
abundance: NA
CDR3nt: TGTGCCAGCAGTTACTCAAACCAGGCGGTGAACACTGAAGCTTTCTTT
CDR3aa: CASSYSNQAVNTEAFF

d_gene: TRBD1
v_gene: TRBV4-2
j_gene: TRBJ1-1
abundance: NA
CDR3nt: TGTGCCAGCAGCCAAGATTTGGGGACAGCCATAGAAGCTTTCTTT
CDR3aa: CASSQDLGTAIEAFF

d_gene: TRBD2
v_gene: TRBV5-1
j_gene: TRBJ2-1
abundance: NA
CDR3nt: TGCGCCAGCAGCTGGGGACTAGCGGGGGATTACAATGAGCAGTTCTTC
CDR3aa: CASSWGLAGDYNEQFF

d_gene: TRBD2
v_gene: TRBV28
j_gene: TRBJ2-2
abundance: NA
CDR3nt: TGTGCCAGCAGTTCGTGGGGCGGCGGGGGGAACACCGGGGAGCTGTTTTTT
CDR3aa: CASSSWGGGGNTGELFF

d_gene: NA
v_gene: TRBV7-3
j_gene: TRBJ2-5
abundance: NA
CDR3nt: TGTGCCAGCAGGAGAATGAACCAAGAGACCCAGTACTTC
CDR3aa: CASRRMNQETQYF

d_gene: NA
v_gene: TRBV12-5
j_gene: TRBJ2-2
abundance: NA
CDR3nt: TGTGCTAGTGGTTCCGGGACAACGAACACCGGGGAGCTGTTTTTT
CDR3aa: CASGSGTTNTGELFF

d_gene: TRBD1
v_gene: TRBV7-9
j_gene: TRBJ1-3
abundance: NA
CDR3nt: TGTGCCAGCAGCCTGCCCCAGGGGGAGTCGGATGGAAACACCATATATTTT
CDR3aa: CASSLPQGESDGNTIYF

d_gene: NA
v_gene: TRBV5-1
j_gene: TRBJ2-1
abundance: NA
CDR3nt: TGCGCCAGCAGCTCCCAGGGGTTAAGCGGCTCCTACAATGAGCAGTTCTTC
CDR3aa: CASSSQGLSGSYNEQFF

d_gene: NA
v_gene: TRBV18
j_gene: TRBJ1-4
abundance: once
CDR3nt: TGTGCCAGCTCACGGGGGGCTAATGAAAAACTGTTTTTT
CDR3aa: CASSRGANEKLFF

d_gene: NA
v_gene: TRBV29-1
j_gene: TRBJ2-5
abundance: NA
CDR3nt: TGCAGCGGAAGAGGGGAGACCCAGTACTTC
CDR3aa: CSGRGETQYF

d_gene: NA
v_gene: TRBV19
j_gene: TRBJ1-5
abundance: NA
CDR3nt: TGTGCCAGTAGTATGTCCGGGAGCTATCAGCCCCAGCATTTT
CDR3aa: CASSMSGSYQPQHF

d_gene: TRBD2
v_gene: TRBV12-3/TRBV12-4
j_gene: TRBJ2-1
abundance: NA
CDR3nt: TGTGCCAGCAGTTTCGGGGGGGCGGATGAGCAGTTCTTC
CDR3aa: CASSFGGADEQFF

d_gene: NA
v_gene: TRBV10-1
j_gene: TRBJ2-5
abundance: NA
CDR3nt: TGCGCCAGCAGTGCCGACCCCAAAAAGACCCAGTACTTC
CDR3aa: CASSADPKKTQYF

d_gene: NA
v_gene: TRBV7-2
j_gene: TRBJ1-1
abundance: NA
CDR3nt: TGTGCCAGCAGCTTAAACACTGAAGCTTTCTTT
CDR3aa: CASSLNTEAFF

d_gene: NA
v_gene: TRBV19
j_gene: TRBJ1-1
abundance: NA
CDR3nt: TGTGCCAGTAGTGCCCTCGGAGGCATGAACACTGAAGCTTTCTTT
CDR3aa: CASSALGGMNTEAFF

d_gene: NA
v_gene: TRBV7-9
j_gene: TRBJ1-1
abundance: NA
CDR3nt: TGTGCCAGCAGCCGTATGACTGAAGCTTTCTTT
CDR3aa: CASSRMTEAFF

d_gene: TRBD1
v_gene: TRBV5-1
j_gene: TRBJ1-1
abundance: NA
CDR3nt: TGCGCCAGCAGCGTCCCGACAGGGAATACTGAAGCTTTCTTT
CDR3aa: CASSVPTGNTEAFF

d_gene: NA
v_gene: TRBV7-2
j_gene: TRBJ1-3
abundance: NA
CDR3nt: TGTGCCAGCAGCCCCCGTGTAACTATCGGAAACACCATATATTTT
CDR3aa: CASSPRVTIGNTIYF

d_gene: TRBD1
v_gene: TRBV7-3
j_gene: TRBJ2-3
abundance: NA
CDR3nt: TGTGCCAGCAGTCCCGACAGGGGCGCAGATACGCAGTATTTT
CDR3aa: CASSPDRGADTQYF

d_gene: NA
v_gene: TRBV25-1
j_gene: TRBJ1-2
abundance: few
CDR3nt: TGTGCCAGCAGTGATCCATCCCGGAGGTATGGCTACACCTTC
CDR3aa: CASSDPSRRYGYTF

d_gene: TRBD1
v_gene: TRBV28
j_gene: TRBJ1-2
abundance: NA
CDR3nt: TGTGCCAGCAGTCCCCCGGACAGGGGCGGTGGCTACACCTTC
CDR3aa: CASSPPDRGGGYTF

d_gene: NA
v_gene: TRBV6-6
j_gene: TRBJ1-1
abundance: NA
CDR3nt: TGTGCCAGCAGTCCAGAGAACACTGAAGCTTTCTTT
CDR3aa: CASSPENTEAFF

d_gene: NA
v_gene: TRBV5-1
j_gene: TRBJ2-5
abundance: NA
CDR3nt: TGCGCCAGCAGGGAAGGACCGTCCCAAGAGACCCAGTACTTC
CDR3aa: CASREGPSQETQYF

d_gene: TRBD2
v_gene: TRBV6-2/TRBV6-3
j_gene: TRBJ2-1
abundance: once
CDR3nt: TGTGCCAGCAGTTACGATCCTAGCGGGAGGGCCCGGGGACAGTTCTTC
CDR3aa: CASSYDPSGRARGQFF

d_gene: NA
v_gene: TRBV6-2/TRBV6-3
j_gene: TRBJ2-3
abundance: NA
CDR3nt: TGTGCCAGCAGTTATATAGATACGCAGTATTTT
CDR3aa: CASSYIDTQYF

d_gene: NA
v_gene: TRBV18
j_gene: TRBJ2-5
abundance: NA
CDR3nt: TGTGCCAGCTCACATTACGGGGGCCCATCTAAAGAGACCCAGTACTTC
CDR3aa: CASSHYGGPSKETQYF

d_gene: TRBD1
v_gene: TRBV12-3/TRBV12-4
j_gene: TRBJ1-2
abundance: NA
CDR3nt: TGTGCCAGCAGTTCGCCAGGGGGAGGCTACACCTTC
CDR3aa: CASSSPGGGYTF

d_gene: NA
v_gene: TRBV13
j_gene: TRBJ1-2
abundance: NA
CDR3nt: TGTGCCAGCAGCTTAGGGGGACTCGCCCCTAACTATGGCTACACCTTC
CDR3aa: CASSLGGLAPNYGYTF

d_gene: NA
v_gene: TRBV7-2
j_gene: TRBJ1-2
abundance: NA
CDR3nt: TGTGCCAGCAGCTTCTACAGGGACGAAGGCTACACCTTC
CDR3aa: CASSFYRDEGYTF

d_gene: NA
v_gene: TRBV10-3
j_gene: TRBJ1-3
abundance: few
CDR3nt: TGTGCCATCAGCTGGTCCGACTCTGGAAACACCATATATTTT
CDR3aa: CAISWSDSGNTIYF

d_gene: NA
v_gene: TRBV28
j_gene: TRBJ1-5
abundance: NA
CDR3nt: TGTGCCAGCAGACTTCTTGGCAATCAGCCCCAGCATTTT
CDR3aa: CASRLLGNQPQHF

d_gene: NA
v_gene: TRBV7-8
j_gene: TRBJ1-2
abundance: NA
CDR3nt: TGTGCCAGCAGCTTAGATGCCCTCCTAACGGGCTACACCTTC
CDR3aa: CASSLDALLTGYTF

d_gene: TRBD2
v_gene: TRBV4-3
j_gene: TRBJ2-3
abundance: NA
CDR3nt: TGCGCCAGCAGCCAAGGGGTAGCGGGACCGGATACGCAGTATTTT
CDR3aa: CASSQGVAGPDTQYF

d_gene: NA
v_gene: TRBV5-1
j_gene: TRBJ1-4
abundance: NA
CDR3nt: TGCGCCAGCAGCTTGGAGGGGGGGACTGAAAAACTGTTTTTT
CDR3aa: CASSLEGGTEKLFF